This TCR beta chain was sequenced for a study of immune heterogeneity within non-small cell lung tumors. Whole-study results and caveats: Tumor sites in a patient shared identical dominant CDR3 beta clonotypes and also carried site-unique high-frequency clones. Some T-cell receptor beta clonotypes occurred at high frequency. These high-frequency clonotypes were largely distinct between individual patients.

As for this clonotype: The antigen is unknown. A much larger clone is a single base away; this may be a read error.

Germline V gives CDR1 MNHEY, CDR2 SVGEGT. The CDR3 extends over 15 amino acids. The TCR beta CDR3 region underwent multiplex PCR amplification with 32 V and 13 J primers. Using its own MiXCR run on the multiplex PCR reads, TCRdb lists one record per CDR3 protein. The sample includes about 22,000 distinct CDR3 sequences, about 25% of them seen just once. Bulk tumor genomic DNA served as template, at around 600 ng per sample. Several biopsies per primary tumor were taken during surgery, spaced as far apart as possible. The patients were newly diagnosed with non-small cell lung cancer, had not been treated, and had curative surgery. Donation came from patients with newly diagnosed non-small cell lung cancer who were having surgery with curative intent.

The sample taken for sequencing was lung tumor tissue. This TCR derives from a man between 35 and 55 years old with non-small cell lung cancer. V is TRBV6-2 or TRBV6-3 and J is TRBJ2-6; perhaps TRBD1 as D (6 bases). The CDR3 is CASKIQGPGANILTF. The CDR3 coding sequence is TGTGCCAGCAAAATTCAGGGGCCCGGGGCCAACATCCTGACTTTC.